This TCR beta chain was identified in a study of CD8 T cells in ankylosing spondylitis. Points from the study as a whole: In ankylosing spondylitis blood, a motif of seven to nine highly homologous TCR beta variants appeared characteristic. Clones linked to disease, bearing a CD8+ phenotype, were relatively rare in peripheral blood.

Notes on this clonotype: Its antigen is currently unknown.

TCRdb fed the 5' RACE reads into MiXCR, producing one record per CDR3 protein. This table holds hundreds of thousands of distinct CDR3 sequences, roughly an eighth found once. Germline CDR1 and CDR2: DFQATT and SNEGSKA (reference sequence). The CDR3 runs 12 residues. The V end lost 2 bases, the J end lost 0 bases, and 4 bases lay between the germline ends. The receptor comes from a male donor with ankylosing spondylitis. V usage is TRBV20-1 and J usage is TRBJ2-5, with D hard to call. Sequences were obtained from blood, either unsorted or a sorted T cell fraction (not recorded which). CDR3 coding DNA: TGCAGTGCTAGAAATTACCAAGAGACCCAGTACTTC. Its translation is CSARNYQETQYF.